Below are 32 T cell receptor beta chains sequenced from a single sample in a study of radiotherapy plus CTLA-4 blockade in lung cancer. Assay used: immunoSEQ multiplex PCR; TCRdb lists only in-frame clones, some missing. The profile shows roughly 63,000 clones, less than 75% of them singletons. Sequenced here: peripheral blood, sampled from a patient treated with radiotherapy plus ipilimumab. Source of these receptors: a human donor with non-small cell lung cancer whose response to radiotherapy plus ipilimumab could not be evaluated.

There are a few counts of this clone. The chain joins TRBV4-3 to TRBJ2-1; 11 nucleotides agree with TRBD2. V shed 0 bases and J 7 bases; nucleotides not matched to a gene: 8. CDR1 is LGHNA and CDR2 is YSLEER in the germline V gene. The CDR3 runs 17 residues. The CDR3 region has the DNA TGCGCCAGCAGCCAAGATATAGCGGGGGGGCGTGGTAATGAGCAGTTCTTC. Encoded protein: CASSQDIAGGRGNEQFF.

The chain carries TRBV19 and TRBJ1-1; D is uncertain. Per germline, CDR1 LNHDA and CDR2 SQIVND (reference sequence). Trimming pared 3 bases from V and 2 bases from J, leaving 7 bases between. The CDR3 is made up of 13 amino acids. CDR3 amino acids: CASSMGPNTEAFF. CDR3 coding DNA: TGTGCCAGTAGTATGGGCCCCAACACTGAAGCTTTCTTT.

This chain uses TRBV16 with TRBJ2-5; 10 nucleotides agree with TRBD2. The CDR3 is 17 residues long. The germline gives CDR1 KGHSY, CDR2 FQNENV. Germline trimming cut 2 bases from V and 4 bases from J; bases unmatched to any gene: 10. The CDR3 loop is CASSQGIAGGPRETQYF. CDR3 sequence (DNA): TGTGCCAGCAGCCAAGGGATAGCGGGGGGCCCTCGAGAGACCCAGTACTTC.

By sample fraction, this clone is medium-sized. J is TRBJ2-7 and V is TRBV27, with TRBD2 identical over 7 bases. Germline trimming cut 3 bases from V and 0 bases from J; bases unmatched to any gene: 8. The CDR3 spans 16 residues. CDR1 is MNHEY and CDR2 is SMNVEV in the germline V gene (reference sequence). The CDR3 is CASSLGVAGASYEQYF. For the CDR3, the DNA is TGTGCCAGCAGTTTGGGTGTAGCGGGCGCCTCCTACGAGCAGTACTTC.

In this sample, this clone turned up many times. This chain connects TRBV10-1 to TRBJ2-7; TRBD1 aligns across 7 bases. Germline V CDR1 and CDR2: WNHNN, SYGVQD (reference sequence). This CDR3 comprises 16 residues. The V segment lost 3 bases and the J segment 1 base; nucleotides outside the gene matches: 9. The CDR3 loop is CASSDQDRAISYEQYF. CDR3 in DNA: TGCGCCAGCAGTGATCAAGACAGGGCAATTTCCTACGAGCAGTACTTC.

The chain recombines TRBV10-1 with TRBJ2-1, with D perhaps TRBD2 (5 bases). The CDR3 runs 17 residues. Looked up from germline, CDR1 is WNHNN and CDR2 is SYGVQD (reference sequence). The germline V and J ends were trimmed by 3 bases and 9 bases, with 24 bases remaining between them. The CDR3, as DNA: TGCGCCAGCAGTGATATTCGAGGGCTAGTCAGTGGTGGTGAGCAGTTCTTC. Encoded protein: CASSDIRGLVSGGEQFF.

The chain combines TRBV5-1 with TRBJ1-1; D is perhaps TRBD1 (5 bases). There are 15 residues in the CDR3. V lost 4 bases and J 1 base, leaving 14 bases between the germline ends. In germline, CDR1 is SGHRS, CDR2 YFSETQ. The CDR3 sequence is CASSPLGAGNTEAFF. Here the CDR3 DNA reads TGCGCCAGCAGCCCCCTTGGGGCAGGGAACACTGAAGCTTTCTTT.

V and J are TRBV5-3 and TRBJ1-5; D is possibly TRBD1 (6 bases). TRBV5-3 is assigned to the ORF class and has an uncertain function. The CDR3 sequence is 15 residues long. V lost 8 bases, J lost 1 base, and 16 bases lay in between. The CDR3 spells CASSPNDRSNQPQHF. CDR3 sequence (DNA): TGTGCCAGCAGCCCTAATGACAGGAGCAATCAGCCCCAGCATTTT.

The chain recombines TRBV9 with TRBJ2-3; TRBD1 agrees at 9 bases. Germline V gene sequence: CDR1 SGDLS, CDR2 YYNGEE. This CDR3 contains 15 residues. V gave up 4 bases and J gave up 5 bases; unmatched junction bases: 8. In nucleotides, the CDR3 is TGTGCCAGCAGCATCCGGACAGGGGTGAAAGATACGCAGTATTTT. Translation: CASSIRTGVKDTQYF.

The chain combines TRBV5-6 with TRBJ1-2; D is uncertain. Trimming took off 0 bases at V and 8 bases at J, with 8 bases between the two ends. The germline V gene has CDR1 SGHDT and CDR2 YYEEEE. The CDR3 consists of 12 residues. The CDR3 loop is CASSLGVGGYTF. CDR3 DNA sequence: TGTGCCAGCAGCTTGGGAGTCGGGGGCTACACCTTC.

The sample holds one count of this clone. CDR3 DNA: TGTGCCAGCAGTTTGAGCACCGGACTAGCGGGTACCGGGGAGCTGTTTTTT. Its translation: CASSLSTGLAGTGELFF. This rearrangement joins TRBV27 to TRBJ2-2, with 11 bases lining up with TRBD2. Germline lookup yields CDR1 MNHEY and CDR2 SMNVEV (reference sequence). The length of the CDR3 is 17 residues. With V trimmed by 3 bases and J by 5 bases, 8 bases remained unmatched.

The rearrangement uses TRBV14 and TRBJ1-2, with a possible D match to TRBD1 (5 bases). Germline CDR1 is SGHDN and CDR2 is FVKESK. The CDR3 contains 12 residues. V dropped 4 bases and J dropped 4 bases, with 7 bases sitting between them. In DNA form, the CDR3 reads TGTGCCAGCAGCCGCGACAGCTATGGCTACACCTTC. Its protein product is CASSRDSYGYTF.

V is TRBV19 and J is TRBJ1-2; D may be TRBD1 (5 bases). Between the trimmed V and J ends, which lost 3 bases and 7 bases, there was a span of 18 bases. Germline V gives CDR1 LNHDA, CDR2 SQIVND (reference sequence). CDR3 length: 15 residues. The CDR3 nucleotides are TGTGCCAGTAGTATGGGTTTCCGGGGGATGGGTGGCTACACCTTC. Its translation is CASSMGFRGMGGYTF.

V and J are TRBV9 and TRBJ1-2; D is undetermined. The CDR3 covers 14 residues. Between the trimmed V and J ends, which lost 0 bases and 7 bases, there was a span of 13 bases. From germline, CDR1 is SGDLS and CDR2 YYNGEE. The DNA for the CDR3 is TGTGCCAGCAGCGTAGGAGGAGGAGGGAGTGGCTACACCTTC. This codes for CASSVGGGGSGYTF. The full variable domain, its missing parts supplied by reference TRBV9 and TRBJ1-2, is DSGVTQTPKHLITATGQRVTLRCSPRSGDLSVYWYQQSLDQGLQFLIQYYNGEERAKGNILERFSAQQFPDLHSELNLSSLELGDSALYFCASSVGGGGSGYTFGSGTRLTVV.

The chain has TRBV11-3 and TRBJ2-3, with 16 bases that match TRBD2. Germline CDR1 is SGHNT and CDR2 is YENEEA. Trimming cost V 1 base and J 5 bases; bases outside gene matches: 9. CDR3 length equals 19 residues. DNA for the CDR3: TGTGCCAGCAGCTTAGGCCAAGGGACTAGCGGGAGGGCCCGAGATACGCAGTATTTT. It specifies CASSLGQGTSGRARDTQYF. Using reference TRBV11-3 and TRBJ2-3 for the parts outside the CDR3, the full variable domain is EAGVVQSPRYKIIEKKQPVAFWCNPISGHNTLYWYLQNLGQGPELLIRYENEEAVDDSQLPKDRFSAERLKGVDSTLKIQPAELGDSAVYLCASSLGQGTSGRARDTQYFGPGTRLTVL.

Only a few counts were recorded for this clone. The CDR3 DNA reads TGTGCCAGCAGCTTGCCGGGACTAGCGGACTACGAGCAGTACTTC. It specifies CASSLPGLADYEQYF. The chain combines TRBV11-3 with TRBJ2-7, with 11 bases identical to TRBD2. The CDR3 is made up of 15 amino acids. Trimming cost V 3 bases and J 3 bases; bases outside gene matches: 4. CDR1 SGHNT and CDR2 YENEEA come from the germline V gene.

V usage is TRBV5-4 and J usage is TRBJ2-7, with 8 nucleotides matching TRBD1. Per the germline V gene, CDR1 is SGHNT and CDR2 is YYREEE (reference sequence). The V segment lost 0 bases and the J segment 3 bases; nucleotides outside the gene matches: 8. The CDR3 spans 16 residues. The CDR3 sequence: CASSLGGGTGHYEQYF. In DNA form, the CDR3 reads TGTGCCAGCAGCTTGGGGGGCGGGACAGGCCACTACGAGCAGTACTTC.

The gene calls are TRBV9 and TRBJ2-1; 9 bases fit TRBD2. The ends lost 4 bases at V and 5 bases at J; junction bases unmatched: 7. Per the germline V gene, CDR1 is SGDLS and CDR2 is YYNGEE. The CDR3 is 15 residues long. Written as DNA, the CDR3 is TGTGCCAGCAGCCTGAGTAGCGGGAGACACAATGAGCAGTTCTTC. This translates into CASSLSSGRHNEQFF.

In its sample, this clone was seen many times. The chain links TRBV6-5 to TRBJ2-1, with 8 bases aligning to TRBD1. Germline V CDR1 and CDR2: MNHEY, SVGAGI. J lost 7 bases, V lost 2 bases, and 7 bases had no gene match. This CDR3 comprises 15 residues. CDR3 bases: TGTGCCAGCAGTTACCCCGCAGGGGGCCGTAATGAGCAGTTCTTC. Translated: CASSYPAGGRNEQFF.

This clone has just a few counts. The chain couples TRBV2 to TRBJ1-6; 7 positions match TRBD1. This CDR3 has 15 amino acids. With V trimmed by 3 bases and J by 8 bases, 7 bases remained unmatched. Germline-derived CDR1 and CDR2 are SNHLY and FYNNEI. CDR3 sequence (DNA): TGTGCCAGCAGTGAGGACCCGACAGGGTATTCACCCCTCCACTTT. Protein sequence: CASSEDPTGYSPLHF.

The V and J genes are TRBV5-1 and TRBJ2-1, with 11 bases aligning to TRBD2. Losses at the gene ends were 7 bases for V and 6 bases for J; bases not matched to a gene: 12. Looked up from germline, CDR1 is SGHRS and CDR2 is YFSETQ. The CDR3 is 16 amino acids. The CDR3 reads CASGPLAGGPGNEQFF. CDR3 nucleotide sequence: TGCGCCAGCGGCCCTTTAGCGGGGGGGCCGGGCAATGAGCAGTTCTTC.

The rearrangement joins TRBV15 to TRBJ2-1; no clear D gene. The CDR3 extends over 15 amino acids. Trimming stripped 1 base from V and 0 bases from J, with 7 bases between. Germline V gene lookup returns CDR1 LNHNV and CDR2 YYDKDF (reference sequence). This CDR3 is CATSRAVSSYNEQFF. CDR3 DNA sequence: TGTGCCACCAGCAGAGCGGTGAGCTCCTACAATGAGCAGTTCTTC.

This rearrangement joins TRBV7-9 to TRBJ2-1, with D possibly being TRBD1 (6 bases). The CDR3 covers 12 residues. The germline V gene has CDR1 SEHNR and CDR2 FQNEAQ (reference sequence). The V and J ends lost 2 bases and 12 bases respectively, with 11 bases between them. The CDR3 coding sequence is TGTGCCAGCAGCTTAAACGAAGGGGGGCAGTTCTTC. The encoded protein is CASSLNEGGQFF.

V gene TRBV6-5 combines with J gene TRBJ1-4; TRBD1 matches at 10 bases. J gave up 4 bases and V 6 bases, and 5 bases lay outside the gene matches. The CDR3 has 15 residues. Germline CDR1 reads MNHEY; CDR2 reads SVGAGI. The DNA for the CDR3 is TGTGCCAGCAGCAAGGGGACAGGGGTTAATGAAAAACTGTTTTTT. Its protein product is CASSKGTGVNEKLFF.

This chain links TRBV6-4 with TRBJ1-6; D is unresolved. The CDR3 has 13 residues. V dropped 2 bases and J dropped 6 bases, with 5 bases sitting between them. Germline values: CDR1 MRHNA, CDR2 SNTAGT. DNA for the CDR3: TGTGCCAGCAGTGACGGCAGTAATTCACCCCTCCACTTT. Translated, it gives CASSDGSNSPLHF.

The chain is built from TRBV30 and TRBJ1-1, with D possibly TRBD1 on 5 matching bases. V gave up 1 base and J gave up 4 bases, with 10 bases separating them. The CDR3 is 13 amino acids. Germline lookup yields CDR1 GTSNPN and CDR2 SVGIG (reference sequence). The CDR3 DNA is TGTGCCTGGAGTGGAGGTCAGGGCACTGAAGCTTTCTTT. Amino acids: CAWSGGQGTEAFF.

The chain recombines TRBV27 with TRBJ1-1; unclear D gene. This CDR3 comprises 13 residues. The V gene lost 4 bases and the J gene lost 5 bases, with 11 bases spanning the gap. CDR1 is MNHEY, CDR2 SMNVEV, per germline (reference sequence). The CDR3 loop reads CASSSEGRTEAFF. CDR3 bases: TGTGCCAGCAGTTCCGAAGGGAGGACTGAAGCTTTCTTT.

This clone was found a few times. The chain has TRBV2 and TRBJ2-5; 12 bases match TRBD1. Matching the DNA end better, TRBJ2-7 makes the J call doubtful. Germline V gene data show CDR1 as SNHLY and CDR2 as FYNNEI. The CDR3 is 19 amino acids. CDR3: CASSAPGQGALTGGNEQYF. CDR3 DNA sequence: TGTGCCAGCAGTGCCCCGGGACAGGGGGCCTTGACGGGGGGAAACGAGCAGTACTTC.

The chain has TRBV7-3 and TRBJ1-2; 7 bases agree with TRBD1. The CDR3 has 16 residues. Germline V gene data show CDR1 as SGHTA and CDR2 as FQGTGA. V lost 0 bases, J lost 8 bases, and 12 bases stayed unmatched. DNA of the CDR3: TGTGCCAGCAGCTTAACGCCCGTCAAGGGGGCGGAGGGCTACACCTTC. Its translation: CASSLTPVKGAEGYTF. The variable domain in full, with the rest retrieved from reference TRBV7-3 and TRBJ1-2, is GAGVSQTPSNKVTEKGKYVELRCDPISGHTALYWYRQSLGQGPEFLIYFQGTGAADDSGLPNDRFFAVRPEGSVSTLKIQRTERGDSAVYLCASSLTPVKGAEGYTFGSGTRLTVV.

The chain couples TRBV18 to TRBJ2-5, with 9 nucleotides matching TRBD2. This CDR3 spans 15 amino acids. Losses at the gene ends were 3 bases for V and 1 base for J; bases not matched to a gene: 3. In germline, CDR1 is KGHSH, CDR2 LQKENI. In nucleotides, the CDR3 is TGTGCCAGCTCACCGTTAGCGGGGGCCCAAGAGACCCAGTACTTC. This translates into CASSPLAGAQETQYF.

The genes are TRBV7-6 and TRBJ2-1; 7 nucleotides align to TRBD1. The CDR3 sequence is 13 residues long. The V gene's germline CDR1 is SGHVS and CDR2 FNYEAQ. V shed 5 bases and J 10 bases; nucleotides not matched to a gene: 8. The CDR3 is CASSLRQGWEQFF. CDR3 DNA sequence: TGTGCCAGCAGCCTCCGACAGGGTTGGGAGCAGTTCTTC.

The genes are TRBV28 and TRBJ1-5; 7 bases align to TRBD1. This CDR3 is 15 amino acids long. The germline CDR1 and CDR2 sequences are MDHEN and SYDVKM. The junction had 7 bases not matched to a gene; V was cut back by 2 bases and J by 6 bases. CDR3 amino acids: CASSLEGAGVQPQHF. The CDR3 bases are TGTGCCAGCAGTTTAGAGGGGGCCGGAGTTCAGCCCCAGCATTTT.